Below are 30 T cell receptor beta chains sequenced from a single sample in a study of T cell changes during pregnancy in multiple sclerosis. Measured with immunoSEQ multiplex PCR; TCRdb has only the in-frame clones, and not every one. The table lists 85,000 to 120,000 clones, about 90% of them singletons, with approximately 1.6% in the top ten. The material sequenced was peripheral blood, taken after pregnancy. Source of these receptors: a female donor with multiple sclerosis, enrolled in a pregnancy study.

The rearrangement joins TRBV27 to TRBJ1-2; 9 bases align to TRBD1. The length of the CDR3 is 17 residues. Germline V gene lookup returns CDR1 MNHEY and CDR2 SMNVEV (reference sequence). With 4 bases clipped from V and 4 bases from J, the junction kept 13 bases outside the gene matches. The CDR3 loop is CASSSSHTGGAGYGYTF. The CDR3 DNA is TGTGCCAGCAGTTCCTCCCATACAGGGGGCGCGGGCTATGGCTACACCTTC.

The chain combines TRBV5-1 with TRBJ2-7; D is uncertain. The CDR3 totals 14 residues. The germline V and J ends were trimmed by 2 bases and 0 bases, with 9 bases remaining between them. CDR1 and CDR2 from the germline V gene are SGHRS and YFSETQ. The CDR3 DNA reads TGCGCCAGCAGCTTAAGTTTCAGCTCCTACGAGCAGTACTTC. It yields the protein CASSLSFSSYEQYF.

The chain couples TRBV6-5 to TRBJ2-1, with 7 bases aligning to TRBD2. CDR3 length: 14 residues. The germline V gene encodes CDR1 MNHEY and CDR2 SVGAGI. The V and J ends lost 5 bases and 3 bases, in that order; junction bases with no gene match: 4. The CDR3: CASSLGLDYNEQFF. The CDR3 region has the DNA TGTGCCAGCAGTCTCGGACTAGACTACAATGAGCAGTTCTTC.

This rearrangement joins TRBV28 to TRBJ2-7; tentative D call: TRBD1 (5 bases). The CDR3 consists of 14 residues. V lost 7 bases and J 2 bases, leaving 15 bases between the germline ends. Germline CDR1 and CDR2: MDHEN and SYDVKM. The CDR3 sequence: CASNPQGGAYEQYF. The DNA of the CDR3 is TGTGCCAGCAACCCCCAGGGCGGTGCCTACGAGCAGTACTTC.

This chain joins TRBV5-5 and TRBJ2-1; 10 bases are shared with TRBD2. The germline V gene encodes CDR1 SGHKS and CDR2 YYEKEE (reference sequence). The CDR3 runs to 16 residues. Germline trimming cut 4 bases from V and 0 bases from J; bases unmatched to any gene: 4. CDR3 DNA sequence: TGTGCCAGCAGCGCGTCTAGCGGGAGCTCCTACAATGAGCAGTTCTTC. This translates into CASSASSGSSYNEQFF.

The chain is built from TRBV5-4 and TRBJ1-3; 8 positions match TRBD1. The CDR3 covers 16 residues. The trim removed 3 bases at V and 2 bases at J, leaving 7 bases unmatched. Looked up from germline, CDR1 is SGHNT and CDR2 is YYREEE (reference sequence). Here the CDR3 reads CASSSHTGGPGNTIYF. CDR3 coding DNA: TGTGCCAGCAGCTCCCATACAGGGGGGCCTGGAAACACCATATATTTT.

The CDR3 region has the DNA TGTGCCAGCAGCTTAGCCGAGACAAGTAACACCGGGGAGCTGTTTTTT. Its translation: CASSLAETSNTGELFF. This chain uses TRBV7-9 with TRBJ2-2; D remains ambiguous. The germline CDR1 and CDR2 sequences are SEHNR and FQNEAQ (reference sequence). This CDR3 region has 16 residues. Deletions cut 0 bases from V and 2 bases from J, with 10 bases between.

The chain recombines TRBV7-8 with TRBJ1-2; D is ambiguous. Germline V CDR1 and CDR2: SGHVS, FQNEAQ. The CDR3 is 16 amino acids. The V and J ends lost 5 bases and 0 bases respectively, with 16 bases between them. The CDR3 protein is CASSRRPGNANYGYTF. CDR3 DNA sequence: TGTGCCAGCAGCCGACGACCGGGGAATGCTAACTATGGCTACACCTTC.

J is TRBJ1-5 and V is TRBV6-5, with 9 positions matching TRBD1. J was trimmed by 6 bases and V by 6 bases; bases with no gene match: 9. This CDR3 region has 15 residues. The germline V gene encodes CDR1 MNHEY and CDR2 SVGAGI. The CDR3 spells CASRPQGASGQPQHF. The CDR3 nucleotides are TGTGCCAGCAGACCACAGGGGGCATCGGGTCAGCCCCAGCATTTT.

This clone was seen a single time. The V call is TRBV27, the J call TRBJ2-2; TRBD2 matches at 12 bases. CDR1 MNHEY and CDR2 SMNVEV come from the germline V gene (reference sequence). With 0 bases clipped from V and 6 bases from J, the junction kept 8 bases outside the gene matches. This CDR3 spans 18 amino acids. CDR3 amino acids: CASSLSGLAGGPSGELFF. The CDR3 nucleotides are TGTGCCAGCAGTTTATCAGGCCTAGCGGGAGGGCCATCCGGGGAGCTGTTTTTT.

V is TRBV4-2 and J is TRBJ2-7, with D unresolved. V lost 2 bases, J lost 3 bases, and 11 bases lay in between. Germline CDR1 and CDR2: LGHNA and YNFKEQ. This CDR3 spans 14 amino acids. CDR3 in DNA: TGTGCCAGCAGCCAAAATGTCGGCGGCTACGAGCAGTACTTC. This gives the protein CASSQNVGGYEQYF.

J is TRBJ1-1 and V is TRBV7-9, with D maybe TRBD1 (6 bases). Germline values: CDR1 SEHNR, CDR2 FQNEAQ (reference sequence). CDR3 length: 14 residues. Trimming stripped 7 bases from V and 6 bases from J, with 18 bases between. The CDR3 DNA follows: TGTGCCAGCACCAGGGCCCGACAGGTCGCTGAAGCTTTCTTT. Residues: CASTRARQVAEAFF.

The chain uses TRBV11-1 and TRBJ1-1; D is unclear. The germline gives CDR1 SGHAT, CDR2 FQDESV (reference sequence). This CDR3 contains 14 residues. Between the trimmed V and J ends, which lost 2 bases and 2 bases, there was a span of 9 bases. The CDR3 sequence is CASSLLGLNTEAFF. DNA of the CDR3: TGTGCCAGCAGCTTACTGGGCTTAAACACTGAAGCTTTCTTT. Full variable domain (missing parts from reference TRBV11-1 and TRBJ1-1): EAEVAQSPRYKITEKSQAVAFWCDPISGHATLYWYRQILGQGPELLVQFQDESVVDDSQLPKDRFSAERLKGVDSTLKIQPAELGDSAMYLCASSLLGLNTEAFFGQGTRLTVV.

The rearrangement uses TRBV27 and TRBJ2-1; 7 positions agree with TRBD2. The J segment lost 8 bases and the V segment lost 1 base, leaving 14 bases of the junction unmatched. CDR1 is MNHEY, CDR2 SMNVEV, per germline (reference sequence). This CDR3 region has 17 residues. The CDR3 spells CASSLLREGLGRDEQFF. CDR3 sequence (DNA): TGTGCCAGCAGTTTATTGAGGGAGGGGCTGGGTCGCGATGAGCAGTTCTTC.

This rearrangement joins TRBV10-3 to TRBJ1-1; D call uncertain. The CDR3 is 14 amino acids. Germline V CDR1 and CDR2: ENHRY, SYGVKD. V was trimmed by 0 bases and J by 0 bases, leaving 5 bases between them. The CDR3 coding sequence is TGTGCCATCAGTGAGTCACAGCTGAACACTGAAGCTTTCTTT. It yields the protein CAISESQLNTEAFF.

The gene calls are TRBV7-3 and TRBJ2-1, with 7 bases matching TRBD2. The CDR3 has 17 amino acids. Germline V gene data show CDR1 as SGHTA and CDR2 as FQGTGA. The J segment lost 0 bases and the V segment lost 5 bases, leaving 10 bases of the junction unmatched. CDR3 bases: TGTGCCAGCAGCCTCGACAGCGGGGCCGACTCCTACAATGAGCAGTTCTTC. Its protein is CASSLDSGADSYNEQFF.

The chain is built from TRBV7-2 and TRBJ2-7; 7 bases are shared with TRBD1. V was pared by 1 base and J by 3 bases, with 6 bases of the junction left unmatched. In germline, CDR1 is SGHTA, CDR2 FQGNSA. The CDR3 runs to 15 residues. In DNA form, the CDR3 reads TGTGCCAGCAGCTTAGTTTGGACAGGAGGCTACGAGCAGTACTTC. This translates into CASSLVWTGGYEQYF.

Details on this clone: This may arise from a read error, as a much more abundant clone is one base away. The gene calls are TRBV5-1 and TRBJ2-5; D is possibly TRBD1 (6 bases). TRBJ2-7 matches the DNA end more closely, so the J call is doubtful. The CDR3 is made up of 13 amino acids. Germline values: CDR1 SGHRS, CDR2 YFSETQ. CDR3 residues: CASSWDKSYEQYF. The DNA of the CDR3 is TGCGCCAGCAGCTGGGACAAGTCCTACGAGCAGTACTTC.

The J gene is TRBJ2-2, the V gene TRBV6-6; TRBD1 agrees at 7 bases. The germline V gene has CDR1 MNHNY and CDR2 SVGAGI (reference sequence). The CDR3 loop spans 16 amino acids. The J segment lost 3 bases and the V segment lost 1 base, leaving 5 bases of the junction unmatched. The CDR3 spells CASSYFAGGYTGELFF. The CDR3 coding sequence is TGTGCCAGCAGTTACTTCGCAGGGGGTTACACCGGGGAGCTGTTTTTT.

This clone was found once. CDR3 residues: CASSHRGVNTEAFF. The CDR3 coding sequence is TGTGCCAGCAGCCACAGGGGAGTTAACACTGAAGCTTTCTTT. This chain connects TRBV6-5 to TRBJ1-1, with 7 bases aligning to TRBD1. Germline V gives CDR1 MNHEY, CDR2 SVGAGI. The CDR3 is 14 residues long. V lost 6 bases and J lost 2; bases outside the gene matches: 6.

This rearrangement joins TRBV4-2 to TRBJ1-4; 7 nucleotides match TRBD1. This CDR3 comprises 16 residues. V lost 3 bases, J lost 3 bases, and 7 bases stayed unmatched. Germline CDR1 is LGHNA and CDR2 is YNFKEQ. DNA for the CDR3: TGTGCCAGCAGCCAGGATACAGGGGCGGCTAATGAAAAACTGTTTTTT. This sequence encodes CASSQDTGAANEKLFF.

This clone was observed once. The rearrangement uses TRBV7-8 and TRBJ1-2, with TRBD1 matching 12 bases. The germline V gene encodes CDR1 SGHVS and CDR2 FQNEAQ. This CDR3 comprises 16 residues. With V trimmed by 5 bases and J by 7 bases, 11 bases remained unmatched. CDR3 region: CASSMAGTGGWGGYTF. As DNA, the CDR3 is TGTGCCAGCAGCATGGCCGGGACAGGGGGCTGGGGTGGCTACACCTTC.

This chain joins TRBV10-2 and TRBJ1-5; a possible D gene is TRBD1 (5 bases). Germline V CDR1 and CDR2: WSHSY, SAAADI. The CDR3 is 14 amino acids. Trimming removed 3 bases from V and 6 bases from J, with 12 bases in between. For the CDR3, the DNA is TGCGCCAGCAGTGACACGCAGGGAGGTCAGCCCCAGCATTTT. Protein product: CASSDTQGGQPQHF.

The chain has TRBV2 and TRBJ1-4; maybe TRBD1 (6 bases). V lost 9 bases and J lost 7, with 15 bases in between. This CDR3 has 13 residues. Germline V lookup: CDR1 SNHLY, CDR2 FYNNEI. CDR3 nucleotide sequence: TGTGCCAGTGGGAGGGGGGCTGGTGAAAAACTGTTTTTT. It specifies CASGRGAGEKLFF.

The rearrangement uses TRBV5-4 and TRBJ2-1; TRBD2 agrees at 10 bases. Germline-derived CDR1 and CDR2 are SGHNT and YYREEE (reference sequence). This CDR3 spans 16 amino acids. V trimming: 1 base; J trimming: 6 bases; junction bases outside the gene matches: 7. CDR3 nucleotides: TGTGCCAGCAGCTTGCAAAGTAGCGGGGGGCCCAATGAGCAGTTCTTC. Its protein product is CASSLQSSGGPNEQFF. The full variable domain, in which reference TRBV5-4 and TRBJ2-1 provide the parts outside the CDR3, is ETGVTQSPTHLIKTRGQQVTLRCSSQSGHNTVSWYQQALGQGPQFIFQYYREEENGRGNFPPRFSGLQFPNYSSELNVNALELDDSALYLCASSLQSSGGPNEQFFGPGTRLTVL.

This clone has a handful of counts. The chain joins TRBV5-1 to TRBJ2-4; D might be TRBD1 (5 bases). Per germline, CDR1 SGHRS and CDR2 YFSETQ. The CDR3 runs 14 residues. The ends were cut back, 9 bases at V and 1 base at J, with 14 bases in the middle. The CDR3 DNA is TGCGCCATTCCAGGGAAGACGGCCAAAAACATTCAGTACTTC. It codes for CAIPGKTAKNIQYF.

The V and J genes are TRBV7-9 and TRBJ1-4, with 7 nucleotides matching TRBD1. CDR1 and CDR2 from the germline V gene are SEHNR and FQNEAQ (reference sequence). V gave up 2 bases and J gave up 8 bases; unmatched junction bases: 8. This CDR3 is 15 amino acids long. CDR3 in amino acids: CASSLLPTDREKLFF. The CDR3 DNA reads TGTGCCAGCAGCTTACTGCCGACGGACAGGGAAAAACTGTTTTTT.

The rearrangement uses TRBV19 and TRBJ1-5, with TRBD1 identical over 8 bases. The length of the CDR3 is 14 residues. Losses at the gene ends were 6 bases for V and 5 bases for J; bases not matched to a gene: 6. The germline CDR1 and CDR2 sequences are LNHDA and SQIVND (reference sequence). The DNA of the CDR3 is TGTGCCAGTAGCCGGACAGGGAGTTATCAGCCCCAGCATTTT. This encodes CASSRTGSYQPQHF. Based on the CDR3 plus reference TRBV19 and TRBJ1-5, the full variable domain is DGGITQSPKYLFRKEGQNVTLSCEQNLNHDAMYWYRQDPGQGLRLIYYSQIVNDFQKGDIAEGYSVSREKKESFPLTVTSAQKNPTAFYLCASSRTGSYQPQHFGDGTRLSIL.

The chain employs TRBV6-6 and TRBJ2-7; weak D call: TRBD2 (5 bases). Germline V gene sequence: CDR1 MNHNY, CDR2 SVGAGI (reference sequence). This CDR3 region has 14 residues. V was shortened by 0 bases and J by 6 bases, with 12 bases between the two germline ends. CDR3 coding DNA: TGTGCCAGCAGTTACTCGATGGGCCGGGGCGAGCAGTACTTC. This codes for CASSYSMGRGEQYF.

The gene calls are TRBV2 and TRBJ1-1; a possible D gene is TRBD1 (6 bases). The V end lost 11 bases, the J end lost 3 bases, and 19 bases lay between the germline ends. There are 14 residues in the CDR3. Germline CDR1 SNHLY, CDR2 FYNNEI. The CDR3 sequence: CAGSLRDTHTEAFF. CDR3 nucleotides: TGTGCCGGGAGCCTTCGGGACACACACACTGAAGCTTTCTTT.